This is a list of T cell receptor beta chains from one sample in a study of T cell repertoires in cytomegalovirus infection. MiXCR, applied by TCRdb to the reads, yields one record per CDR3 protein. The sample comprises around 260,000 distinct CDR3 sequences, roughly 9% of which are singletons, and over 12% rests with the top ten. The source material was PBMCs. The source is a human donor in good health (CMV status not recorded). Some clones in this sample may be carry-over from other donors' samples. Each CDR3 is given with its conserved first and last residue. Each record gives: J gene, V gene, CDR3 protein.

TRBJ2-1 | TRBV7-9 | CASSLPRDGTQQFF
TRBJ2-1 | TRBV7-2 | CASTLTGDSSSYNEQFF
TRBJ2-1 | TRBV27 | CASSLSVPITYNEQFF
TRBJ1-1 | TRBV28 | CASSLGGDREAFF
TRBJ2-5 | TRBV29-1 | CSVEYQQETQYF
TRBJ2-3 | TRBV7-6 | CASSLGSSGSADTQYF
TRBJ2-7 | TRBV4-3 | CASSQETGEWSYEQYF
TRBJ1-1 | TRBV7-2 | CASSLAARGWAFF
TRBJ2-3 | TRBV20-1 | CSARRRLAGDTDTQYF
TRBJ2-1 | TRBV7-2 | CASSPPPGNEQFF
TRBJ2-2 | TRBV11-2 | CASSDRGRTGELFF
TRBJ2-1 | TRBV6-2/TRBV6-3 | CASTSLFPGGSEQFF
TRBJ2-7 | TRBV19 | CASSTRRTGSYEQYF
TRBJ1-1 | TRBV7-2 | CASSLGITLQGTEAFF
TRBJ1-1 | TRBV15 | CATSRDPGMNTEAFF
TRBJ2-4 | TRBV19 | CASSFSGAKNIQYF
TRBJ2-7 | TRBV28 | CASSPPGSYEQYF
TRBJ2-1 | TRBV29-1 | CSVGITSGGAGEQFF
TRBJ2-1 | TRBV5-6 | CASSPIGTSVEQFF
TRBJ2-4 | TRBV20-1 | CSAKKVPGLAGQLAKNIQYF
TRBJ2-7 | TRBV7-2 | CASSLATSVSYEQYF
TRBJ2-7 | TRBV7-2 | CASSLDTQGFTYEQYF
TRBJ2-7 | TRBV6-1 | CATQGWSSYEQYF
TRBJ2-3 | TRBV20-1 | CSAPEGTATSTDTQYF
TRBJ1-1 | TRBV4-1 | CASSHSGGLGNTEAFF
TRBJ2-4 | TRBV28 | CASTRGGASQDIQYF
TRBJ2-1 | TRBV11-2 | CASSLDQRGRALNEQFF